The entry that follows covers one T cell receptor (beta chain) sequence. This sample was taken from a study of blood T cell repertoires in COVID-19. Method: immunoSEQ multiplex PCR; TCRdb's copy keeps in-frame clones and lacks some. The sample yields 240,000 or so clones, about four fifths seen once. Input material: peripheral blood. The source of this sequence is a man aged 25-40 years who had recovered from COVID-19.

CDR3 amino acids: CASSPGYQPQHF. In DNA, the CDR3 is TGTGCCAGCAGCCCGGGTTATCAGCCCCAGCATTTT. The chain has TRBV28 and TRBJ1-5; D gene ambiguous. The V gene's germline CDR1 is MDHEN and CDR2 SYDVKM. V lost 6 bases to trimming and J lost 5 bases, with 8 bases between them. The CDR3 length is 12 residues. Variable domain in full (rest from reference TRBV28 and TRBJ1-5): DVKVTQSSRYLVKRTGEKVFLECVQDMDHENMFWYRQDPGLGLRLIYFSYDVKMKEKGDIPEGYSVSREKKERFSLILESASTNQTSMYLCASSPGYQPQHFGDGTRLSIL.